This TCR beta chain was captured by sequencing in a study of blood T cell repertoires in COVID-19. At the level of the study: Sites across the United States, Italy and Spain contributed samples from acute and convalescent COVID-19. Sample material is recorded as cDNA or gDNA derived from T cells, B-cell-depleted T cells, or PBMCs.

The CDR3 runs 14 residues. Germline assignment: CDR1 SGHKS and CDR2 YYEKEE (reference sequence). The V end was cut by 0 bases, the J end by 10 bases, with 13 bases between. Study processing details: It was from reference gene primer amplification that nucleated cell counts were estimated. Clones were sequenced by immunoSEQ multiplex PCR, and TCRdb holds only the in-frame ones, with some missing. The V and J calls and clone size come from that table; D and trimming were worked out from the DNA. This table holds nearly 200,000 clones, approximately 85% found once. The source is a woman in her 70s with active or convalescent COVID-19. Sequencing used peripheral blood. J is TRBJ1-4 and V is TRBV5-5; D uncertain. The CDR3 DNA is TGTGCCAGCAGCTTGGTAGCCGAACGGGGAAAACTGTTTTTT. Its translation: CASSLVAERGKLFF.